These 14 T cell receptor beta chains share one sample of origin, sequenced in a study of OX40 agonist ivuxolimab in advanced cancers. Method: immunoSEQ multiplex PCR; TCRdb's copy keeps in-frame clones and lacks some. The profile covers some 83,000 clones, with less than 85% appearing a single time and 6.5% to 8% taken by the ten largest. The sample consisted of CD4+ or CD8+ T cells sorted from blood, taken in a trial of the OX40 agonist ivuxolimab. The receptors here all came from an adult with an advanced solid tumor such as melanoma, head and neck, liver or kidney cancer.

This clone turned up a few times. This chain joins TRBV2 and TRBJ2-2, with D hard to call. The germline CDR1 and CDR2 sequences are SNHLY and FYNNEI. The length of the CDR3 is 13 residues. Trimming pared 7 bases from V and 0 bases from J, leaving 6 bases between. CDR3 sequence: CASTQPNTGELFF. CDR3 sequence (DNA): TGTGCCAGCACACAACCGAACACCGGGGAGCTGTTTTTT. Variable domain in full (rest from reference TRBV2 and TRBJ2-2): EPEVTQTPSHQVTQMGQEVILRCVPISNHLYFYWYRQILGQKVEFLVSFYNNEISEKSEIFDDQFSVERPDGSNFTLKIRSTKLEDSAMYFCASTQPNTGELFFGEGSRLTVL.

The gene calls are TRBV5-1 and TRBJ2-1, with 9 bases identical to TRBD1. The V gene end was trimmed by 0 bases and the J gene end by 2 bases; junction bases not matched to a gene: 9. The CDR3 contains 18 residues. From germline, CDR1 is SGHRS and CDR2 YFSETQ. CDR3 residues: CASSLDGQGPKPYNEQFF. The DNA for the CDR3 is TGCGCCAGCAGCTTGGATGGACAGGGGCCTAAACCCTACAATGAGCAGTTCTTC.

The CDR3 coding sequence is TGTGCCAGGTTAAGTGACAGTCCTTTTTATCCCCAGCATTTT. Residues: CARLSDSPFYPQHF. The chain carries TRBV11-3 and TRBJ1-5; tentatively, D is TRBD1 (5 bases). This CDR3 spans 14 amino acids. Between the trimmed V and J ends, which lost 9 bases and 10 bases, there was a span of 22 bases. Per germline, CDR1 SGHNT and CDR2 YENEEA. The full variable domain, with the rest looked up from reference TRBV11-3 and TRBJ1-5, is EAGVVQSPRYKIIEKKQPVAFWCNPISGHNTLYWYLQNLGQGPELLIRYENEEAVDDSQLPKDRFSAERLKGVDSTLKIQPAELGDSAVYLCARLSDSPFYPQHFGDGTRLSIL.

The J gene is TRBJ2-7, the V gene TRBV7-6, with TRBD2 as a possible D gene (5 bases). Germline V gene sequence: CDR1 SGHVS, CDR2 FNYEAQ. CDR3 length: 13 residues. V was pared by 4 bases and J by 5 bases, with 12 bases between. The chain's CDR3 is CASSSTRGNEQYF. For the CDR3, the DNA is TGTGCCAGCAGCTCCACTAGAGGCAACGAGCAGTACTTC.

This chain uses TRBV19 with TRBJ1-5; D may be TRBD1 (6 bases). V was cut by 5 bases and J by 3 bases, with 17 bases left in between. Germline CDR1 LNHDA, CDR2 SQIVND (reference sequence). The CDR3 is made up of 16 amino acids. DNA for the CDR3: TGTGCCAGTAGTGTTTACAGGGAACGCGACAATCAGCCCCAGCATTTT. Its protein is CASSVYRERDNQPQHF.

The chain joins TRBV9 to TRBJ1-2; weak D call: TRBD1 (5 bases). V dropped 0 bases and J dropped 1 base, with 13 bases sitting between them. CDR1 and CDR2 (germline): SGDLS, YYNGEE. The CDR3 is 16 amino acids. Written as DNA, the CDR3 is TGTGCCAGCAGCGTAGCCGAGGACAAGGGTAACTATGGCTACACCTTC. This encodes CASSVAEDKGNYGYTF.

V usage is TRBV18 and J usage is TRBJ1-1, with 9 bases fitting TRBD1. V lost 2 bases and J lost 5; bases outside the gene matches: 3. The length of the CDR3 is 14 residues. From germline, CDR1 is KGHSH and CDR2 LQKENI. CDR3 amino acids: CASSPGQGRTEAFF. DNA of the CDR3: TGTGCCAGCTCACCAGGACAGGGGAGGACTGAAGCTTTCTTT.

This chain connects TRBV11-3 to TRBJ1-1; 7 bases match TRBD1. The CDR3 totals 15 residues. The V segment lost 4 bases and the J segment 1 base; nucleotides outside the gene matches: 6. Per germline, CDR1 SGHNT and CDR2 YENEEA. The DNA of the CDR3 is TGTGCCAGCAGCTCACAGGGACAGCAGAACACTGAAGCTTTCTTT. Amino acid sequence: CASSSQGQQNTEAFF.

The chain joins TRBV18 to TRBJ2-7; D may match TRBD1 or TRBD2 (5 bases each). CDR3 length equals 14 residues. Germline values: CDR1 KGHSH, CDR2 LQKENI. The V and J ends lost 3 bases and 0 bases respectively, with 9 bases between them. CDR3 sequence (DNA): TGTGCCAGCTCACCTCGGGACGGCTCCTACGAGCAGTACTTC. Encoded protein: CASSPRDGSYEQYF.

The chain has TRBV25-1 and TRBJ1-2; 7 bases map to TRBD1. V gave up 4 bases and J gave up 4 bases; unmatched junction bases: 0. This CDR3 comprises 12 residues. Per germline, CDR1 MGHDK and CDR2 SYGVNS. This CDR3 reads CASSGTGYGYTF. CDR3 in DNA: TGTGCCAGCAGTGGGACAGGCTATGGCTACACCTTC.

This sequence joins TRBV5-1 and TRBJ1-2; no clear D gene. This CDR3 region has 11 residues. V lost 2 bases to trimming and J lost 7 bases, with 6 bases between them. Germline loops: CDR1 SGHRS, CDR2 YFSETQ. CDR3 sequence: CASSFGGGYTF. CDR3 coding DNA: TGCGCCAGCAGCTTCGGTGGTGGCTACACCTTC.

This clone has a handful of counts. The chain couples TRBV27 to TRBJ2-1; D unresolved. This CDR3 is 17 amino acids long. Trimming took 1 base from V and 6 from J, leaving 19 bases between them. From germline, CDR1 is MNHEY and CDR2 SMNVEV (reference sequence). The CDR3 DNA is TGTGCCAGCAGTTTATGGGCCCACCCGGATGCCCCCAATGAGCAGTTCTTC. It specifies CASSLWAHPDAPNEQFF.

The genes are TRBV6-5 and TRBJ2-7, with 11 bases aligning to TRBD2. The germline CDR1 and CDR2 sequences are MNHEY and SVGAGI. This CDR3 has 16 residues. V was pared by 0 bases and J by 4 bases, with 5 bases of the junction left unmatched. In nucleotides, the CDR3 is TGTGCCAGCAGTTACTCGGGACTAGCGGACCCATACGAGCAGTACTTC. Its translation: CASSYSGLADPYEQYF.

J is TRBJ1-3 and V is TRBV19; 8 bases line up with TRBD1. V was pared by 7 bases and J by 0 bases, with 11 bases of the junction left unmatched. Per germline, CDR1 LNHDA and CDR2 SQIVND (reference sequence). The CDR3 has 17 residues. The CDR3: CASKRTGLGGSGNTIYF. In DNA form, the CDR3 reads TGTGCCAGTAAGAGGACAGGGCTGGGGGGCTCTGGAAACACCATATATTTT.